The entry that follows covers one T cell receptor beta chain sequence. V was pared by 4 bases and J by 4 bases, with 15 bases between. Germline V gene data show CDR1 as SGHDT and CDR2 as YYEEEE. The CDR3 is 14 amino acids. The data belong to a study of shared clonotypes between healthy human individuals. The protocol was immunoSEQ multiplex PCR, while the TCRdb copy is restricted to in-frame clones and leaves out a portion. The sample shows over 1.4 million clones, 96% of them seen only once. CD4+ cells underwent separation, giving CD45RA+ naive and CD45RA-negative memory subsets. Sequencing input: naive CD4+ T cells sorted from blood. The sample's subset: CD45RA+ positively selected. This chain uses TRBV5-6 with TRBJ2-7, with D maybe TRBD1 (6 bases). This clonotype originated in a man aged 30 to 39 in good health. CDR3 region: CASSTTGTPYEQYF. The CDR3 DNA reads TGTGCCAGCAGCACCACCGGGACACCATACGAGCAGTACTTC.